This T cell receptor (beta chain) was obtained from a study of Ad26.COV2.S vaccination and SARS-CoV-2 variants. Whole-study context: Ad26.COV2.S, an intramuscular injection, was given once or twice 56 days apart.

Regarding this clone: The target antigen is unknown.

Study-level results: Non-spike TCR breadth did not differ much between vaccine and placebo recipients.

Documented treatment: approximately 18 received Ad26.COV2.S at low or high dose, single or two shots; about 5 received placebo; per-sample allocation not given. Collection of the samples took place on day 63 after the first injection of vaccine or placebo. Some clones are missing from TCRdb's copy, which holds only in-frame ones; the method was immunoSEQ multiplex PCR. This table has hundreds of thousands of clones, 80% to 95% appearing once. V trimming: 5 bases; J trimming: 4 bases; junction bases outside the gene matches: 6. The length of the CDR3 is 14 residues. The germline V gene encodes CDR1 SEHNR and CDR2 FQNEAQ (reference sequence).

The TCR comes from a person between 18 and 60 years old who received the Ad26.COV2.S COVID-19 vaccine or a placebo. This chain connects TRBV7-9 to TRBJ1-1; 8 bases are a match to TRBD1. The source was peripheral blood, collected in a trial of Ad26.COV2.S vaccine versus placebo. The CDR3 loop reads CASSPGQGGTEAFF. The CDR3 nucleotides read TGTGCCAGCAGCCCCGGACAGGGTGGCACTGAAGCTTTCTTT.